This TCR beta chain appears in the sequencing data of a study of T-cell memory formation after mild COVID-19. This clonotype appeared a few times. The CDR3 consists of 15 residues. Germline CDR1 SGDLS, CDR2 YYNGEE. The junction had 3 bases not matched to a gene; V was cut back by 0 bases and J by 4 bases. TCRdb redid the calling of the 5' RACE reads with MiXCR, one entry per CDR3 protein. The repertoire holds under 550,000 distinct CDR3 sequences, with more than 15% as singletons. Sequenced: PBMCs or a T cell subset sorted from them (not recorded which). This clonotype originated in a man aged 18 to 30 who had mild COVID-19 (a few samples of this study predate the infection). Cell type and time point are not known. J is TRBJ2-2 and V is TRBV9; TRBD2 aligns across 7 bases. CDR3 nucleotides: TGTGCCAGCAGCGTAGCCAGCGGGGTCACCGGGGAGCTGTTTTTT. Protein sequence: CASSVASGVTGELFF.